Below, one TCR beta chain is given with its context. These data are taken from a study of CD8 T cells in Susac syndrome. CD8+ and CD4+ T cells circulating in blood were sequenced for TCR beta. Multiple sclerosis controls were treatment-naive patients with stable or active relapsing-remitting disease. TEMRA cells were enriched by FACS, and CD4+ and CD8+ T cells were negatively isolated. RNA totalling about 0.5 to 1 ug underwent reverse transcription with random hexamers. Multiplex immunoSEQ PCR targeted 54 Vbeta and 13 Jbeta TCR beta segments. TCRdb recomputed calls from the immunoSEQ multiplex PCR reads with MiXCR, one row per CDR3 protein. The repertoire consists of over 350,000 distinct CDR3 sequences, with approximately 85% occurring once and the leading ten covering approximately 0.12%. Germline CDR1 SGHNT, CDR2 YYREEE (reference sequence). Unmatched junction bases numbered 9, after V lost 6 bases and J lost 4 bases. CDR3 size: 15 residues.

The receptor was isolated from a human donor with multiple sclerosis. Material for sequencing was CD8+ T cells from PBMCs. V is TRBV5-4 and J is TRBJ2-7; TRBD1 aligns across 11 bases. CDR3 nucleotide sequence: TGTGCCAGCACTAGTCCGGGACAGGGGGATTACGAGCAGTACTTC. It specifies CASTSPGQGDYEQYF. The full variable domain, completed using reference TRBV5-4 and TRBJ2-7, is ETGVTQSPTHLIKTRGQQVTLRCSSQSGHNTVSWYQQALGQGPQFIFQYYREEENGRGNFPPRFSGLQFPNYSSELNVNALELDDSALYLCASTSPGQGDYEQYFGPGTRLTVT.